This TCR beta chain was observed in a study of T cell repertoires in cytomegalovirus infection. Study-level background: CMV infection and matching HLA type were both indicated by public TCR beta signatures.

This clonotype was counted ten times or more. Its antigen is as yet unknown. Germline-derived CDR1 and CDR2 are LGHNA and YSLEER. The CDR3 has 18 residues. Trimming pared 0 bases from V and 1 base from J, leaving 18 bases between. Each CDR3 protein gets one entry after TCRdb re-called the reads with MiXCR. The sample has 650,000 to 900,000 distinct CDR3 sequences; about 29% are singletons. Study observations and caveats: HLA-C-restricted TCR beta clonotypes specific for CMV led the ex vivo response. Identification of carriers of CMV plus the relevant HLA was performed using cumulative public TCR beta family frequency.

This clonotype was sampled from a human donor in good health (CMV status not recorded). Some clones in this sample may be carry-over from other donors' samples. Source: cultured CD8+ T cells from PBMCs, taken from culture after CMV antigen stimulation. V is TRBV4-3 and J is TRBJ1-2; D unresolved. CDR3: CASSQDPPIAEYNYGYTF. CDR3 nucleotide sequence: TGCGCCAGCAGCCAAGACCCCCCTATAGCAGAATATAACTATGGCTACACCTTC.